This T cell receptor beta chain is from a study of regulatory T cells in long-lasting Graves disease. Time point: newly diagnosed GD, antithyroid drugs for less than 3 months. Scientists built the TCR library using RNA that was extracted from PBMCs. EDTA tubes held roughly 10 milliliters of peripheral blood from each patient. With iRepertoire HTBI primers and Arm-PCR of CDR3 regions, TCR beta libraries were built. TCRdb independently ran MiXCR on the multiplex PCR reads; one entry per CDR3 protein. The sample has hundreds of thousands of distinct CDR3 sequences; 15% to 20% are singletons. This clonotype has at least ten counts. CDR1 LNHNV and CDR2 YYDKDF come from the germline V gene (reference sequence). V gave up 1 base and J gave up 6 bases; unmatched junction bases: 8. This CDR3 is 16 amino acids long. These data were also reused for a study on T cells in Graves' hyperthyroidism and ophthalmopathy.

Sequenced here: peripheral blood mononuclear cells (PBMCs), sampled at new diagnosis, from a patient treated with antithyroid drugs. The V gene is TRBV15, the J gene TRBJ2-2; 7 bases are a match to TRBD2. This TCR was recovered from a woman in her 30s with Graves disease. CDR3 amino acids: CATSRALLATAGELFF. DNA for the CDR3: TGTGCCACCAGCAGAGCTCTACTAGCGACAGCCGGGGAGCTGTTTTTT.